Listed below are T cell receptor beta chains from one sample, sequenced in a study of cytomegalovirus exposure and HLA in healthy donors. The protocol was immunoSEQ multiplex PCR, while the TCRdb copy is restricted to in-frame clones and leaves out a portion. Of fewer than 80,000 clones in the sample, 60% to 80% were seen once. Sequenced input: PBMCs. Receptor source: a woman aged 40-49 years in good health and CMV-seropositive. CDR3s include the opening cysteine and the closing phenylalanine or tryptophan. Fields, in order: D gene, J gene, clone size, V gene, CDR3 DNA, CDR3 protein. The D gene is left open where the match is weak. Clone sizes are given selectively: once, few, many, or a class where the clone is expanded.

>NA|TRBJ1-3|NA|TRBV7-6
TGTGCCAGCAGCTTAGAAGGGGCAGGCTCTGGAAACACCATATATTTT
CASSLEGAGSGNTIYF
>TRBD1|TRBJ1-2|NA|TRBV5-6
TGTGCCAGCAGCCCGGACAGGGCCTATGGCTACACCTTC
CASSPDRAYGYTF
>TRBD2|TRBJ2-1|NA|TRBV15
TGTGCCACCAGCAGCCAACGCTGGGGTAGCGGGGGGACCTACAATGAGCAGTTCTTC
CATSSQRWGSGGTYNEQFF
>NA|TRBJ2-3|few|TRBV9
TGTGCCAGCAGCGTAGAGGGGGTTTCCACAGATACGCAGTATTTT
CASSVEGVSTDTQYF
>TRBD1|TRBJ2-7|NA|TRBV27
TGTGCCAGCAGTTTATCCGGACAGGATGCCTACGAGCAGTACTTC
CASSLSGQDAYEQYF
>TRBD1|TRBJ1-5|NA|TRBV6-1
TGTGCCAGCACCCTGAGACAGGGTAGATGGCAGCCCCAGCATTTT
CASTLRQGRWQPQHF
>NA|TRBJ1-1|NA|TRBV6-1
TGTGCCAGCAACCCCAGGGGCTCCCAGAACACTGAAGCTTTCTTT
CASNPRGSQNTEAFF
>TRBD1|TRBJ2-7|once|TRBV29-1
TGCAGCGCCGGGACAGGGAGCTCCTACGAGCAGTACTTC
CSAGTGSSYEQYF
>NA|TRBJ1-3|NA|TRBV4-1
TGCGCCAGCAGCCAAGATACCGGGTCCCACTCTGGAAACACCATATATTTT
CASSQDTGSHSGNTIYF
>NA|TRBJ2-1|NA|TRBV30
TGTGCCTGGAGTGAGGGGACTCGCGGGGATGAGCAGTTCTTC
CAWSEGTRGDEQFF
>TRBD1|TRBJ2-1|NA|TRBV27
TGTGCCAGCCGGGGACAGGGTCCCAATGAGCAGTTCTTC
CASRGQGPNEQFF
>TRBD1|TRBJ2-7|NA|TRBV7-8
TGTGCCAGCAGCACCGGGACAGGGAAGTACGAGCAGTACTTC
CASSTGTGKYEQYF
>TRBD1|TRBJ1-3|NA|TRBV30
TGTGCCTGGAGTACGGACAGGGGCTCTGGAAACACCATATATTTT
CAWSTDRGSGNTIYF
>TRBD2|TRBJ2-1|NA|TRBV19
TGTGCCAGTAGTATTCTCGCGGGGGGGCCTAATGAGCAGTTCTTC
CASSILAGGPNEQFF
>NA|TRBJ1-6|NA|TRBV9
TGTGCCAGCAGCGTAGGGTCCGACAGCATCAATTCACCCCTCCACTTT
CASSVGSDSINSPLHF
>NA|TRBJ1-5|NA|TRBV2
TGTGCCAGCAGTTCACAGGTGGGGAACAATCAGCCCCAGCATTTT
CASSSQVGNNQPQHF
>NA|TRBJ2-1|NA|TRBV6-1
TGTGCCAGCAGGGAGCTGGGCAATGAGCAGTTCTTC
CASRELGNEQFF
>NA|TRBJ1-2|NA|TRBV4-3
TGCGCCAGCAGCCAAAGAGGGGCAGGGGCTGGCGGCTACACCTTC
CASSQRGAGAGGYTF
>NA|TRBJ1-1|NA|TRBV6-1
TGTGCCAGCAGTAACCGGGACACGGGGGCTTTCTTT
CASSNRDTGAFF
>NA|TRBJ2-5|NA|TRBV13
TGTGCCAGCAACCGAGCCTTCCAAGAGACCCAGTACTTC
CASNRAFQETQYF
>NA|TRBJ2-2|once|TRBV29-1
TGCAGCGTTGAAGAATTGGGGGCCGGCGGGGAGCTGTTTTTT
CSVEELGAGGELFF
>TRBD1|TRBJ1-2|NA|TRBV6-6
TGTGCCAGCAGTTTCGGACAGGGAGATGGCTACACCTTC
CASSFGQGDGYTF
>NA|TRBJ1-5|NA|TRBV5-4
TGTGCCAGCAGCATGGGCGGTGTGGGCCTCATGGGGGCACATCAGCCCCAGCATTTT
CASSMGGVGLMGAHQPQHF
>TRBD1|TRBJ2-7|NA|TRBV7-2
TGTGCCAGCAGCTTTGCGCAGGGGGCCTACGAGCAGTACTTC
CASSFAQGAYEQYF
>TRBD1|TRBJ1-1|NA|TRBV7-2
TGTGCCAGCAGCCCCCGGGACAGGGTCGGGGCCGAAGCTTTCTTT
CASSPRDRVGAEAFF
>NA|TRBJ1-6|NA|TRBV4-3
TGCGCCAGCAGCCAAGAAGGTGGGGGGAGAGGGCATTCACCCCTCCACTTT
CASSQEGGGRGHSPLHF
>NA|TRBJ2-2|NA|TRBV7-7
TGTGCCAGCAGCTTAGAACAGAACACCGGGGAGCCGTTTTTT
CASSLEQNTGEPFF
>NA|TRBJ1-2|NA|TRBV2
TGTGCCAGCAGTGAAGGGCATACGATTAACTATGGCTACACCTTC
CASSEGHTINYGYTF
>TRBD2|TRBJ2-7|NA|TRBV11-3
TGTGCCAGCAGCTCGGGGGGTTCCTACGAGCAGTACTTC
CASSSGGSYEQYF
>NA|TRBJ2-7|few|TRBV19
TGTGCCAGTTCCGGGACTCCTCCATACGAGCAGTACTTC
CASSGTPPYEQYF
>TRBD2|TRBJ2-1|NA|TRBV2
TGTGCCAGCAGTGAGCCCAGCGGGGGGGCCAATGAGCAGTTCTTC
CASSEPSGGANEQFF
>TRBD1|TRBJ2-3|NA|TRBV18
TGTGCCAGCTCACCAGAGGGGGCCTTAAGCACAGATACGCAGTATTTT
CASSPEGALSTDTQYF
>NA|TRBJ2-7|NA|TRBV30
TGTGCCTGGAGTGAAAGGGGTCTTACTTACGAGCAGTACTTC
CAWSERGLTYEQYF
>NA|TRBJ2-3|NA|TRBV7-2
TGTGCCAGCAGCTTAAGTTCCGGACAGAGCACAGATACGCAGTATTTT
CASSLSSGQSTDTQYF
>NA|TRBJ2-7|NA|TRBV27
TGTGCCAGCAGTTCCGCTGGCGGAGGGGTTGGAGAGCAGTACTTC
CASSSAGGGVGEQYF
>TRBD1|TRBJ2-7|NA|TRBV5-6
TGTGCCAGCAGCTTTGACAGGGCGAGGGAGCAGTACTTC
CASSFDRAREQYF
>NA|TRBJ2-3|few|TRBV30
TGTGCCTGGAGTGTGGATGTAGGGGTAGGGGATACGCAGTATTTT
CAWSVDVGVGDTQYF
>NA|TRBJ1-1|NA|TRBV19
TGTGCCACCGTACAGTGGACTCCGATGGGGAGGACTGAAGCTTTCTTT
CATVQWTPMGRTEAFF
>NA|TRBJ1-5|NA|TRBV27
TGTGCCAGCAGTTTACGAGGGTTTAGCAATCAGCCCCAGCATTTT
CASSLRGFSNQPQHF
>NA|TRBJ1-2|NA|TRBV5-1
TGCGCCAGCAGCGAGAACGGGGGAAATGGCTACACCTTC
CASSENGGNGYTF
>NA|TRBJ2-7|few|TRBV25-1
TGTGCCAGCACCAATACAAGGGACACCACCTCCTACGAGCAGTACTTC
CASTNTRDTTSYEQYF
>TRBD2|TRBJ2-3|NA|TRBV29-1
TGCAGCGTAAACCCGGGACTAGCGGGGGCAGATACGCAGTATTTT
CSVNPGLAGADTQYF